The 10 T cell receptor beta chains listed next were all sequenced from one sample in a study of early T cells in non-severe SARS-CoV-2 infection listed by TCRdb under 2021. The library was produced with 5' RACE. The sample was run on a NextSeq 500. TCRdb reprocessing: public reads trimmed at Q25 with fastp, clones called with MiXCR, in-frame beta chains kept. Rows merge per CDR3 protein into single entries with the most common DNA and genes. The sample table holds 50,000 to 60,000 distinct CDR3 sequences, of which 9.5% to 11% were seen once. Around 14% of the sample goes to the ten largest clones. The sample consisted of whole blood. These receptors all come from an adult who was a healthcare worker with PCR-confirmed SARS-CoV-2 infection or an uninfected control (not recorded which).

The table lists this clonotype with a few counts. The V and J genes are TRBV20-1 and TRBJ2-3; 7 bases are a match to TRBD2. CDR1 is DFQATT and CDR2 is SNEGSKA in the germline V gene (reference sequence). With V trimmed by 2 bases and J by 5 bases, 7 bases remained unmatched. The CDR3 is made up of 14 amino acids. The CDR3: CSARSGAGVDTQYF. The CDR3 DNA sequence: TGCAGTGCTAGAAGTGGGGCGGGAGTAGATACGCAGTATTTT.

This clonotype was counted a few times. CDR3 sequence reads: CASSPRPHQNTEAFF. The CDR3 bases are TGTGCCAGCTCACCTCGCCCGCACCAGAACACTGAAGCTTTCTTT. This sequence joins TRBV18 and TRBJ1-1; D not resolved. Trimming pared 3 bases from V and 1 base from J, leaving 12 bases between. Germline CDR1 KGHSH, CDR2 LQKENI. The CDR3 extends over 15 amino acids.

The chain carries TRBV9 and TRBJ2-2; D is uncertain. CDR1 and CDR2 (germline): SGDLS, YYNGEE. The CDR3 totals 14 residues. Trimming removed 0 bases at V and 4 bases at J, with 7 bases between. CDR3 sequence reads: CASSVAPGTGELFF. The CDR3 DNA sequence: TGTGCCAGCAGCGTAGCCCCGGGCACCGGGGAGCTGTTTTTT.

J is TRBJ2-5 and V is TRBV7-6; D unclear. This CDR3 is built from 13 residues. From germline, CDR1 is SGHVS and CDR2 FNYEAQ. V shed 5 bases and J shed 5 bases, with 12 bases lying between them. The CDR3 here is CASSRIALETQYF. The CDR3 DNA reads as TGTGCCAGCAGCCGGATAGCTTTGGAGACCCAGTACTTC.

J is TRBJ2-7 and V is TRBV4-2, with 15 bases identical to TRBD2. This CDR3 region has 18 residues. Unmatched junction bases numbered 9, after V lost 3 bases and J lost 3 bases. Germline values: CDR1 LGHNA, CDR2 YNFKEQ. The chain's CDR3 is CASSQSGLAGGLLYEQYF. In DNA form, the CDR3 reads TGTGCCAGCAGCCAGAGCGGACTAGCGGGGGGGCTTCTCTACGAGCAGTACTTC.

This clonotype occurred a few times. CDR3 DNA: TGTGCCAGCAGTTACTCGAATCCAGCCGATAGTTATGGCTACACCTTC. It translates to CASSYSNPADSYGYTF. The chain joins TRBV6-5 to TRBJ1-2; D gene ambiguous. V dropped 0 bases and J dropped 5 bases, with 16 bases sitting between them. CDR3 length: 16 residues. Germline V lookup: CDR1 MNHEY, CDR2 SVGAGI.

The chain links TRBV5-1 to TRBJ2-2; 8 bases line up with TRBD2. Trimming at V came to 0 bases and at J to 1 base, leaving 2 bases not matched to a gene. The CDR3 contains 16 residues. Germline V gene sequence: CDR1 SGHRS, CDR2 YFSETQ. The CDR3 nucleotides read TGCGCCAGCAGCTTGGTCCTAGCGGGGAACACCGGGGAGCTGTTTTTT. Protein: CASSLVLAGNTGELFF. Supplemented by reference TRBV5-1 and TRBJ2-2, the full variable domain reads KAGVTQTPRYLIKTRGQQVTLSCSPISGHRSVSWYQQTPGQGLQFLFEYFSETQRNKGNFPGRFSGRQFSNSRSEMNVSTLELGDSALYLCASSLVLAGNTGELFFGEGSRLTVL.

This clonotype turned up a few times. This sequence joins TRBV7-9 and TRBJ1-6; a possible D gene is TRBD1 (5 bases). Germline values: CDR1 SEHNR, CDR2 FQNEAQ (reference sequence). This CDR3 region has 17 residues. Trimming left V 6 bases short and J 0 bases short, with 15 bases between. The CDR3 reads CASSHPPGSSYNSPLHF. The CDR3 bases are TGTGCCAGCAGTCACCCGCCAGGGAGCTCCTATAATTCACCCCTCCACTTT.

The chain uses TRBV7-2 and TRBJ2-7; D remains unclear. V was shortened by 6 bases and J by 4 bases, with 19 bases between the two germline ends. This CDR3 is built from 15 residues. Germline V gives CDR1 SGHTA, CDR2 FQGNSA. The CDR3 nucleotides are TGTGCCAGCAGTCCCGGAAGGGCCACCTATTACGAGCAGTACTTC. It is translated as CASSPGRATYYEQYF.

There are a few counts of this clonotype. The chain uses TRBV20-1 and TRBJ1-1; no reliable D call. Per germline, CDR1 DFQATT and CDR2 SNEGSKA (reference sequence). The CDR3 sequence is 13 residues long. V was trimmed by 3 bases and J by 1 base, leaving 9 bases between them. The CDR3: CSASEAANTEAFF. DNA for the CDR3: TGCAGTGCTAGTGAGGCGGCGAACACTGAAGCTTTCTTT.